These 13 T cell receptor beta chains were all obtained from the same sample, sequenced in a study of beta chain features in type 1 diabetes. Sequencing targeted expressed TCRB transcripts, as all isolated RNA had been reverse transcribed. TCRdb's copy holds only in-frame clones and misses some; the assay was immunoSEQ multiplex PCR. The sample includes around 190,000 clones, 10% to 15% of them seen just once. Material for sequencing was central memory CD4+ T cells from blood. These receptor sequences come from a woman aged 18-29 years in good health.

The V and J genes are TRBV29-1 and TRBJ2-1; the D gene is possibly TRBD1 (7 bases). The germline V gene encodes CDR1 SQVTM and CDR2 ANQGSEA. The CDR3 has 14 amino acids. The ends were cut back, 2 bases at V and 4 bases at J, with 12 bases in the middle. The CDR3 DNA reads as TGCAGCGTTGAACAGGGGGGTTTGTACAATGAGCAGTTCTTC. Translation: CSVEQGGLYNEQFF.

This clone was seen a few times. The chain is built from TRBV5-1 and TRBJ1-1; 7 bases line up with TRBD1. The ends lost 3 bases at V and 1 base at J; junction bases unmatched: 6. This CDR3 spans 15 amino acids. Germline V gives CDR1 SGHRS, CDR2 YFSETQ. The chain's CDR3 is CASSSERTGNTEAFF. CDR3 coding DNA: TGCGCCAGCAGCTCCGAACGGACAGGGAACACTGAAGCTTTCTTT.

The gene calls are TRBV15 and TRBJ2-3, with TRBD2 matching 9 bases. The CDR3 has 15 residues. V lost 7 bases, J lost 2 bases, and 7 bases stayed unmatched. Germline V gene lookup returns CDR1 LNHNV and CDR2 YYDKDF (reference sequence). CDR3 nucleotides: TGTGCCACCAAGGGGAGCGGGAGGTTCACAGATACGCAGTATTTT. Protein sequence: CATKGSGRFTDTQYF.

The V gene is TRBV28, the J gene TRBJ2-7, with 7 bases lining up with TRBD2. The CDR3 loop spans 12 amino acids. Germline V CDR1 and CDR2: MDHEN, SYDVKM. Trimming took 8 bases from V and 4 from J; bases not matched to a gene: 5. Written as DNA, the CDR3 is TGTGCCAGCCAGGGAGGGTGGTACGAGCAGTACTTC. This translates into CASQGGWYEQYF.

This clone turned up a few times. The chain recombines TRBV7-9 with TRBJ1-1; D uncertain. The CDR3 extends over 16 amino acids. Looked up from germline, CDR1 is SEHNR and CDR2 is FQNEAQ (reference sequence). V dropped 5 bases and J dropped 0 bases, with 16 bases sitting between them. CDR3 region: CASSPSRQVVNTEAFF. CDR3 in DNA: TGTGCCAGCAGCCCCTCCCGGCAGGTTGTGAACACTGAAGCTTTCTTT. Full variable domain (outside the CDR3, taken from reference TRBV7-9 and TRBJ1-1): DTGVSQNPRHKITKRGQNVTFRCDPISEHNRLYWYRQTLGQGPEFLTYFQNEAQLEKSRLLSDRFSAERPKGSFSTLEIQRTEQGDSAMYLCASSPSRQVVNTEAFFGQGTRLTVV.

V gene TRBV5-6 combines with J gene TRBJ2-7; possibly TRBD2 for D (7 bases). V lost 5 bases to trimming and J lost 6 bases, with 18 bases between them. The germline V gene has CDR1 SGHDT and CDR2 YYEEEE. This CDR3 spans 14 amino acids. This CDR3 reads CASRIRGGLGEQYF. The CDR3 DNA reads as TGTGCCAGCAGGATCAGGGGTGGACTAGGCGAGCAGTACTTC.

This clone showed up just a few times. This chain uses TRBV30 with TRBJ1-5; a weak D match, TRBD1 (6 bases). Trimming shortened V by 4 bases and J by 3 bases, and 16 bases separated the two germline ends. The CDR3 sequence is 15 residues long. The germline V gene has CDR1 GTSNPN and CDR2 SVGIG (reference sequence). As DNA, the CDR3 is TGTGCCTGGAAGGCCCCCGGGGGGGCCAATCAGCCCCAGCATTTT. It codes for CAWKAPGGANQPQHF.

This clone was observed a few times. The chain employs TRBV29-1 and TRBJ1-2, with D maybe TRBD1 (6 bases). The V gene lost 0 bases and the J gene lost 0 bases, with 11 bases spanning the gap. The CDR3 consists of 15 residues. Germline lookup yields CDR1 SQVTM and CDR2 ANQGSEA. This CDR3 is CSVEDQRTANYGYTF. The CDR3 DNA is TGCAGCGTTGAAGATCAGAGGACAGCTAACTATGGCTACACCTTC. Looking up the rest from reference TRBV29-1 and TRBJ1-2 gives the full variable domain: SAVISQKPSRDICQRGTSLTIQCQVDSQVTMMFWYRQQPGQSLTLIATANQGSEATYESGFVIDKFPISRPNLTFSTLTVSNMSPEDSSIYLCSVEDQRTANYGYTFGSGTRLTVV.

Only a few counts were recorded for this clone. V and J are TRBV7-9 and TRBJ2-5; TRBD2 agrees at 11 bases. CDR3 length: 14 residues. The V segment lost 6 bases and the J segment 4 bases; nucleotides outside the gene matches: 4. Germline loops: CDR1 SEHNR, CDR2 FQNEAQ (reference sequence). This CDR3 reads CASSLAGGGETQYF. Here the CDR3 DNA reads TGTGCCAGCAGTCTAGCGGGAGGAGGAGAGACCCAGTACTTC. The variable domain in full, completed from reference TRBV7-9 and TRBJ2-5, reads DTGVSQNPRHKITKRGQNVTFRCDPISEHNRLYWYRQTLGQGPEFLTYFQNEAQLEKSRLLSDRFSAERPKGSFSTLEIQRTEQGDSAMYLCASSLAGGGETQYFGPGTRLLVL.

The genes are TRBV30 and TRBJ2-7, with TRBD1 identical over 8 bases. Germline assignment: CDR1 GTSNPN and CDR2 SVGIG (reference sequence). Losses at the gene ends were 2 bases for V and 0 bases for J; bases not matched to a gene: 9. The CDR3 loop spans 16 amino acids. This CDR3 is CAWSRNDRGLSYEQYF. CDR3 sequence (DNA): TGTGCCTGGAGTCGCAACGACAGGGGCCTCTCCTACGAGCAGTACTTC.

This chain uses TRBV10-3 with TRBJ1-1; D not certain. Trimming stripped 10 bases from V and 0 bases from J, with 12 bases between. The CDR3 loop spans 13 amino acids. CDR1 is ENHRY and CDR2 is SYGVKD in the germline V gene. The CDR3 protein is CATRYGVNTEAFF. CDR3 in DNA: TGTGCCACCCGTTATGGAGTGAACACTGAAGCTTTCTTT.

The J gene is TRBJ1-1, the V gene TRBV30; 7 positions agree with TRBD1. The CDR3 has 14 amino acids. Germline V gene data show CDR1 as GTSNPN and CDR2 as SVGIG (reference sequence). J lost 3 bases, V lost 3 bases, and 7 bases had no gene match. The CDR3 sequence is CAWRALTGYTEAFF. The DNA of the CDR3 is TGTGCCTGGAGGGCCCTGACAGGGTACACTGAAGCTTTCTTT.

DNA of the CDR3: TGCGCCAGCAGCTTGGGGCGGACACGCACAGATACGCAGTATTTT. This encodes CASSLGRTRTDTQYF. The V call is TRBV5-1, the J call TRBJ2-3; tentatively, D is TRBD1 (5 bases). The germline gives CDR1 SGHRS, CDR2 YFSETQ. The CDR3 has 15 amino acids. Trimming took 0 bases from V and 1 from J, leaving 9 bases between them.